This is a list of T cell receptor beta chains from one sample in a study of blood T cell repertoires in COVID-19. Libraries were prepared by immunoSEQ multiplex PCR; TCRdb keeps only in-frame clonotypes and omits some of them. The repertoire has under 350,000 clones, roughly 85% of them found once; the top ten carry approximately 7.6%. Sequenced material: peripheral blood. The origin of the receptors is a human donor in a cohort sampled during active COVID-19. CDR3s include the opening cysteine and the closing phenylalanine or tryptophan. Each record gives: CDR3 DNA, CDR3 protein, J gene, CDR3 length, V gene, D gene, clone size. The D gene is left open where the match is weak. Rows give clone size only sometimes, using once, few, many, or a class for an expanded clone.

cdr3_nt: TGTGCCAGCAGCTTAGGGGGGGGAAGGGCAGATACGCAGTATTTT
cdr3_aa: CASSLGGGRADTQYF
j_call: TRBJ2-3
cdr3_length: 15
v_call: TRBV7-2
d_call: TRBD2
clone_size: once

cdr3_nt: TGTGCCAGCAGTTTAGGGCGACAGGGTAGAGATACGCAGTATTTT
cdr3_aa: CASSLGRQGRDTQYF
j_call: TRBJ2-3
cdr3_length: 15
v_call: TRBV27
d_call: TRBD1
clone_size: .

cdr3_nt: TGTGCCAGACATATCTCTGGGGCCAACGTCCTGACTTTC
cdr3_aa: CARHISGANVLTF
j_call: TRBJ2-6
cdr3_length: 13
v_call: TRBV2
d_call: .
clone_size: .

cdr3_nt: TGTGCCAGCAGCCCTAAGGACAGGGATGGCTACACCTTC
cdr3_aa: CASSPKDRDGYTF
j_call: TRBJ1-2
cdr3_length: 13
v_call: TRBV12-3/TRBV12-4
d_call: TRBD1
clone_size: .

cdr3_nt: TGTGCCAGCAGTCTTACCCGTGACAGGGCCGGTTGGGGAGATACGCAGTATTTT
cdr3_aa: CASSLTRDRAGWGDTQYF
j_call: TRBJ2-3
cdr3_length: 18
v_call: TRBV6-4
d_call: TRBD1
clone_size: .

cdr3_nt: TGCAGCGTTGAAGGAGGGTGGAACACCATATATTTT
cdr3_aa: CSVEGGWNTIYF
j_call: TRBJ1-3
cdr3_length: 12
v_call: TRBV29-1
d_call: .
clone_size: .

cdr3_nt: TGTGCCAGCAGACCCCCCGGTTCAGGGGAGTACGAGCAGTACTTC
cdr3_aa: CASRPPGSGEYEQYF
j_call: TRBJ2-7
cdr3_length: 15
v_call: TRBV6-5
d_call: .
clone_size: .

cdr3_nt: TGTGCCAGCAGCGTGAGCCGGGACAGGGACCAAGAGACCCAGTACTTC
cdr3_aa: CASSVSRDRDQETQYF
j_call: TRBJ2-5
cdr3_length: 16
v_call: TRBV9
d_call: TRBD1
clone_size: .

cdr3_nt: TGTGCCAGCAAGTTTCAGCGGGGGCCCTCCTACGAGCAGTACTTC
cdr3_aa: CASKFQRGPSYEQYF
j_call: TRBJ2-7
cdr3_length: 15
v_call: TRBV6-5
d_call: TRBD2
clone_size: few

cdr3_nt: TGCGCCAGCAGCCAAGCCGCGGCCTCCTATGGCTACACCTTC
cdr3_aa: CASSQAAASYGYTF
j_call: TRBJ1-2
cdr3_length: 14
v_call: TRBV4-1
d_call: .
clone_size: .

cdr3_nt: TGTGCCAGCAGTTACGACGGACACCAGAACACTGAAGCTTTCTTT
cdr3_aa: CASSYDGHQNTEAFF
j_call: TRBJ1-1
cdr3_length: 15
v_call: TRBV6-2/TRBV6-3
d_call: .
clone_size: .

cdr3_nt: TGTGCCAGCAGTGAATTCGACAGGGAGAATCAGCCCCAGCATTTT
cdr3_aa: CASSEFDRENQPQHF
j_call: TRBJ1-5
cdr3_length: 15
v_call: TRBV6-1
d_call: TRBD1
clone_size: .

cdr3_nt: TGTGCCAGCAGCCTAGGGGGCGCGGGGCAGCCCCAGCATTTT
cdr3_aa: CASSLGGAGQPQHF
j_call: TRBJ1-5
cdr3_length: 14
v_call: TRBV13
d_call: TRBD1
clone_size: .

cdr3_nt: TGTGCCACCAGAGGGACAGCTAGCACAGATACGCAGTATTTT
cdr3_aa: CATRGTASTDTQYF
j_call: TRBJ2-3
cdr3_length: 14
v_call: TRBV24-1
d_call: TRBD1
clone_size: few

cdr3_nt: TGTGCCAGCAGCCTCGGACTAGCGAGCACAGATACGCAGTATTTT
cdr3_aa: CASSLGLASTDTQYF
j_call: TRBJ2-3
cdr3_length: 15
v_call: TRBV3-1/TRBV3-2
d_call: TRBD2
clone_size: .

cdr3_nt: TGTGCCAGCTCACTTGTTGCCGGGGCGAACACCGGGGAGCTGTTTTTT
cdr3_aa: CASSLVAGANTGELFF
j_call: TRBJ2-2
cdr3_length: 16
v_call: TRBV18
d_call: .
clone_size: .

cdr3_nt: TGTGCCTGGAGTCATCCGGTTGAAGCTTTCTTT
cdr3_aa: CAWSHPVEAFF
j_call: TRBJ1-1
cdr3_length: 11
v_call: TRBV30
d_call: .
clone_size: .

cdr3_nt: TGTGCCAGCAGTTTGGCCGCTTACTATGGCTACACCTTC
cdr3_aa: CASSLAAYYGYTF
j_call: TRBJ1-2
cdr3_length: 13
v_call: TRBV6-6
d_call: .
clone_size: .

cdr3_nt: TGTGCCAGCAGTGAGAGAGACAGGGGGCAATACGAGCAGTACTTC
cdr3_aa: CASSERDRGQYEQYF
j_call: TRBJ2-7
cdr3_length: 15
v_call: TRBV2
d_call: TRBD1
clone_size: .

cdr3_nt: TGTGCCACCAGCGAGACAGATACGTACACTGAAGCTTTCTTT
cdr3_aa: CATSETDTYTEAFF
j_call: TRBJ1-1
cdr3_length: 14
v_call: TRBV15
d_call: .
clone_size: .

cdr3_nt: TGTGCCAGCAGCCCCCGACAGGTTAGGAGCTCCTACAATGAGCAGTTCTTC
cdr3_aa: CASSPRQVRSSYNEQFF
j_call: TRBJ2-1
cdr3_length: 17
v_call: TRBV9
d_call: .
clone_size: many

cdr3_nt: TGTGCCAGCAGCTCCACTGCCAATGAGCAGTTCTTC
cdr3_aa: CASSSTANEQFF
j_call: TRBJ2-1
cdr3_length: 12
v_call: TRBV21-1
d_call: .
clone_size: .

cdr3_nt: TGCGCCAGCAGCGGTCAGGGTGCAACTAATGAAAAACTGTTTTTT
cdr3_aa: CASSGQGATNEKLFF
j_call: TRBJ1-4
cdr3_length: 15
v_call: TRBV5-1
d_call: .
clone_size: once

cdr3_nt: TGTGCCAGTTCCCCTTTTAGAACCTCTGGGGCCAACGTCCTGACTTTC
cdr3_aa: CASSPFRTSGANVLTF
j_call: TRBJ2-6
cdr3_length: 16
v_call: TRBV19
d_call: .
clone_size: .

cdr3_nt: TGTGCCAGCGGACGACTAGCGCCCGGGGAGCTGTTTTTT
cdr3_aa: CASGRLAPGELFF
j_call: TRBJ2-2
cdr3_length: 13
v_call: TRBV2
d_call: TRBD2
clone_size: .

cdr3_nt: TGTGCCAGTAGTCCCGGGACTAGCGGCATCAATGAGCAGTTCTTC
cdr3_aa: CASSPGTSGINEQFF
j_call: TRBJ2-1
cdr3_length: 15
v_call: TRBV19
d_call: TRBD2
clone_size: .

cdr3_nt: TGTGCCAGCAGCTTAGGTGAGGGAGGCACTGAAGCTTTCTTT
cdr3_aa: CASSLGEGGTEAFF
j_call: TRBJ1-1
cdr3_length: 14
v_call: TRBV7-9
d_call: .
clone_size: .

cdr3_nt: TGTGCTAGTGGTTTAACCGGGGACAGGGGGCTCTCTGGGGCCAACGTCCTGACTTTC
cdr3_aa: CASGLTGDRGLSGANVLTF
j_call: TRBJ2-6
cdr3_length: 19
v_call: TRBV12-5
d_call: TRBD1
clone_size: once

cdr3_nt: TGCGCCAGCAGTCCCACCGGGACAACTTCACGGGAAGCTTTCTTT
cdr3_aa: CASSPTGTTSREAFF
j_call: TRBJ1-1
cdr3_length: 15
v_call: TRBV5-1
d_call: .
clone_size: .

cdr3_nt: TGTGCCAGCAGCTTATTTCAGGATTTGAGCTCCTACGAGCAGTACTTC
cdr3_aa: CASSLFQDLSSYEQYF
j_call: TRBJ2-7
cdr3_length: 16
v_call: TRBV7-6
d_call: .
clone_size: few

cdr3_nt: TGTGCCAGCAGCCCGCAGGGGATGGCGGCTTTCTTT
cdr3_aa: CASSPQGMAAFF
j_call: TRBJ1-1
cdr3_length: 12
v_call: TRBV13
d_call: .
clone_size: .

cdr3_nt: TGTGCCAGCAGCTTAGAGGGACAGAACTATGGCTACACCTTC
cdr3_aa: CASSLEGQNYGYTF
j_call: TRBJ1-2
cdr3_length: 14
v_call: TRBV7-9
d_call: TRBD1
clone_size: .

cdr3_nt: TGTGCCAGCAGCTTGCTAGCCCCCAGGAGGGCCAGGGTTCGCTACACCTTC
cdr3_aa: CASSLLAPRRARVRYTF
j_call: TRBJ1-2
cdr3_length: 17
v_call: TRBV5-5
d_call: .
clone_size: .